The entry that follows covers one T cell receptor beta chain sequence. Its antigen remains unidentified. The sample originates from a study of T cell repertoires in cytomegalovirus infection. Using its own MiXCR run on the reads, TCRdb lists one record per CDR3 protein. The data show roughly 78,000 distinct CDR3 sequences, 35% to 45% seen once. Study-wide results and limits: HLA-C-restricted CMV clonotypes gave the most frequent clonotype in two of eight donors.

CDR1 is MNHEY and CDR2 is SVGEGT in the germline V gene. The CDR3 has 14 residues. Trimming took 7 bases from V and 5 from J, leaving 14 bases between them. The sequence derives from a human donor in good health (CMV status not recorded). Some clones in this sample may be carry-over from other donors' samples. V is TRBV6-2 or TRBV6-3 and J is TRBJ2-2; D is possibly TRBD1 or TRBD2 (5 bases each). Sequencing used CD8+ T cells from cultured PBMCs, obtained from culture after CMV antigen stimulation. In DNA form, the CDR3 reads TGTGCCAGCACCCTTTCCGGGGCAACCGGGGAGCTGTTTTTT. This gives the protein CASTLSGATGELFF.